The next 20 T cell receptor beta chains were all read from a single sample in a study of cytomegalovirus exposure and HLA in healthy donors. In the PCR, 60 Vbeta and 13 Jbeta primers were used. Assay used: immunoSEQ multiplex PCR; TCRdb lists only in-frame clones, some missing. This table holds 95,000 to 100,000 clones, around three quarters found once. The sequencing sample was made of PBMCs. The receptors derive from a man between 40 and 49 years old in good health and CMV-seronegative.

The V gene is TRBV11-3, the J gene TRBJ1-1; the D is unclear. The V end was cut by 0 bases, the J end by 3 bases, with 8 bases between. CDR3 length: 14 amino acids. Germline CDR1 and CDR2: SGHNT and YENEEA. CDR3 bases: TGTGCCAGCAGCTTAGAGGGCACGGACACTGAAGCTTTCTTT. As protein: CASSLEGTDTEAFF. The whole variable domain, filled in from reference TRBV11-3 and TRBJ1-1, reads EAGVVQSPRYKIIEKKQPVAFWCNPISGHNTLYWYLQNLGQGPELLIRYENEEAVDDSQLPKDRFSAERLKGVDSTLKIQPAELGDSAVYLCASSLEGTDTEAFFGQGTRLTVV.

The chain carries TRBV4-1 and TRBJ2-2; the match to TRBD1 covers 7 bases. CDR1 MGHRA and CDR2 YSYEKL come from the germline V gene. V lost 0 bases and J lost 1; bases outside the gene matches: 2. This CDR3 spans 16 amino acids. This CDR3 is CASSQDAGGNTGELFF. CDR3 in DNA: TGCGCCAGCAGCCAAGATGCAGGGGGGAACACCGGGGAGCTGTTTTTT.

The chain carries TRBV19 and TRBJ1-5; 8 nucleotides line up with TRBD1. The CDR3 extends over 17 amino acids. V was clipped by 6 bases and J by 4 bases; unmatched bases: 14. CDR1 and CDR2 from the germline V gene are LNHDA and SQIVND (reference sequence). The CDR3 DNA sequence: TGTGCCAGTAGCCCGACACCCGGACAGGGAGGAAATCAGCCCCAGCATTTT. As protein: CASSPTPGQGGNQPQHF. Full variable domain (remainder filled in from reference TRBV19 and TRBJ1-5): DGGITQSPKYLFRKEGQNVTLSCEQNLNHDAMYWYRQDPGQGLRLIYYSQIVNDFQKGDIAEGYSVSREKKESFPLTVTSAQKNPTAFYLCASSPTPGQGGNQPQHFGDGTRLSIL.

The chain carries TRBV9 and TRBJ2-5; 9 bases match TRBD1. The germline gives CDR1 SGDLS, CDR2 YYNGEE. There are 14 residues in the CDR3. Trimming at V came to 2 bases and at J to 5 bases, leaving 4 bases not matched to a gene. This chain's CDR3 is CASSVGTGRETQYF. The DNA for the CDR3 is TGTGCCAGCAGCGTTGGGACAGGGAGGGAGACCCAGTACTTC.

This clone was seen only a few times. CDR3: CASSLAGRGMNTEAFF. The DNA for the CDR3 is TGTGCCAGCAGCTTAGCGGGTAGGGGTATGAACACTGAAGCTTTCTTT. The V gene is TRBV7-9, the J gene TRBJ1-1, with D perhaps matching TRBD1 (5 bases). The V end was cut by 0 bases, the J end by 0 bases, with 11 bases between. The CDR3 contains 16 residues. Per the germline V gene, CDR1 is SEHNR and CDR2 is FQNEAQ (reference sequence).

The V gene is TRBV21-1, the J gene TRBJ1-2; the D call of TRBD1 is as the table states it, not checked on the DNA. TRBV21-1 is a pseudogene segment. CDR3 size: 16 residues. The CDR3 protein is CASSKAGTAANYGYTF. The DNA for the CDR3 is TGTGCCAGCAGCAAAGCCGGGACAGCAGCGAACTATGGCTACACCTTC.

The CDR3 nucleotides read TGTGCCAGCAGTTACGGCAGGGGAGCTGGAAACACCATATATTTT. It encodes CASSYGRGAGNTIYF. The chain couples TRBV6-5 to TRBJ1-3; weak D call: TRBD1 (6 bases). This CDR3 spans 15 amino acids. Germline assignment: CDR1 MNHEY and CDR2 SVGAGI. V was clipped by 2 bases and J by 2 bases, with 10 bases between them.

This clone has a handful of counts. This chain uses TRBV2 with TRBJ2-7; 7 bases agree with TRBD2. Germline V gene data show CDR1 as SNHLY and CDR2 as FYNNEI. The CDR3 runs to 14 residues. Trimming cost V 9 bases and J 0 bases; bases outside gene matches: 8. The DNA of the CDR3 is TGTGCCAGTCGTATCGGGGGGAGCTCCTACGAGCAGTACTTC. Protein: CASRIGGSSYEQYF.

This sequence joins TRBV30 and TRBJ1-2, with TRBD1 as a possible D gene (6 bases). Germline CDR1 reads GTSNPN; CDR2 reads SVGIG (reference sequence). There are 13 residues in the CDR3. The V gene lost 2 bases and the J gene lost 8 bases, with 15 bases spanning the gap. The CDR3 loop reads CAWSRQAFYGYTF. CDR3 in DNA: TGTGCCTGGAGTCGACAGGCCTTCTACGGCTACACCTTC.

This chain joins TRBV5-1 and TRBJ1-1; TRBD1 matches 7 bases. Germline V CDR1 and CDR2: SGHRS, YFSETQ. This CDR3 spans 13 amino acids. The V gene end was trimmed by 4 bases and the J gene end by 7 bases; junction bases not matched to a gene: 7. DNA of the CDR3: TGCGCCAGCAGCCGCATCGGGACAGATGAAGCTTTCTTT. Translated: CASSRIGTDEAFF.

CDR3 amino acids: CASSSTPGQGTYEQYF. The CDR3 DNA reads as TGCGCCAGCAGCTCCACCCCGGGACAGGGGACCTACGAGCAGTACTTC. This chain links TRBV5-1 with TRBJ2-7; 10 positions match TRBD1. Germline V lookup: CDR1 SGHRS, CDR2 YFSETQ. V lost 3 bases, J lost 2 bases, and 8 bases stayed unmatched. The CDR3 sequence is 16 residues long.

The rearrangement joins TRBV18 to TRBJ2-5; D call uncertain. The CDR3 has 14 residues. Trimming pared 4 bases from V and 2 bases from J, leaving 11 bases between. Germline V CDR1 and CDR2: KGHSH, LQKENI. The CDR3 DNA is TGTGCCAGCTCACTTAATGCAGGACAAGAGACCCAGTACTTC. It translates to CASSLNAGQETQYF.

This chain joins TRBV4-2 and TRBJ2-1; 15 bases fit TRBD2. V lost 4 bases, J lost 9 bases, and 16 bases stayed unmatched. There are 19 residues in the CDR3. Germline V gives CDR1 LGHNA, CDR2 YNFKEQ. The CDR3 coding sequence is TGTGCCAGCAGCCCAGGGGGGCGCCCGGGACTAGCGGGGGGAGGTGAGCAGTTCTTC. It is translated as CASSPGGRPGLAGGGEQFF.

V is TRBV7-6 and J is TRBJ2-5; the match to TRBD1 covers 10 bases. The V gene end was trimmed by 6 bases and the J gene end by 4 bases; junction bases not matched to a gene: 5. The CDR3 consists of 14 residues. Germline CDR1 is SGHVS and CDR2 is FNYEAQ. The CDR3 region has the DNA TGTGCCAGCAGATATCGGACAGGGGGAGAGACCCAGTACTTC. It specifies CASRYRTGGETQYF.

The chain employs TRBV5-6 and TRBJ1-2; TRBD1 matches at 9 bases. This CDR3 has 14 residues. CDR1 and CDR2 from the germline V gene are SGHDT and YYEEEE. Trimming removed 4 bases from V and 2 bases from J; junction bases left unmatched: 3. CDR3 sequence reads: CASSRTGDNYGYTF. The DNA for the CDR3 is TGTGCCAGCAGCCGGACAGGGGACAACTATGGCTACACCTTC.

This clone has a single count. CDR3 region: CASSVYATAEAFF. CDR3 in DNA: TGTGCCAGCAGCGTATATGCGACAGCTGAAGCTTTCTTT. This chain joins TRBV9 and TRBJ1-1; maybe TRBD1 (5 bases). Per the germline V gene, CDR1 is SGDLS and CDR2 is YYNGEE. The V end lost 1 base, the J end lost 6 bases, and 10 bases lay between the germline ends. The CDR3 has 13 amino acids.

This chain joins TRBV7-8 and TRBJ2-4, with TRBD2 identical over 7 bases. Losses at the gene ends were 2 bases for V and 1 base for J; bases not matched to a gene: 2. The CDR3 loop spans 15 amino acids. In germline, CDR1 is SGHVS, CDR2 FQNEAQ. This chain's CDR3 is CASSLLGGAKNIQYF. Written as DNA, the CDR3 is TGTGCCAGCAGCTTACTGGGGGGGGCCAAAAACATTCAGTACTTC.

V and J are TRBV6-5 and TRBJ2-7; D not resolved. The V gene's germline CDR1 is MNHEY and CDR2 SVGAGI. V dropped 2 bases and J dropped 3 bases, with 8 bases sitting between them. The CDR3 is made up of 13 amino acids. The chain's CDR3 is CASSYGPFYEQYF. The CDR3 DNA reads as TGTGCCAGCAGTTACGGGCCATTCTACGAGCAGTACTTC.

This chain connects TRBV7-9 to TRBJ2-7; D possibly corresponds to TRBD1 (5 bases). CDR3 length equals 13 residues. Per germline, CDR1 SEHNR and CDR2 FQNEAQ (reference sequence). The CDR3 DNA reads TGTTCCAGCAGCTTAGGGGCCGCCTACGAGCAGTACGTC. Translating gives CSSSLGAAYEQYV.

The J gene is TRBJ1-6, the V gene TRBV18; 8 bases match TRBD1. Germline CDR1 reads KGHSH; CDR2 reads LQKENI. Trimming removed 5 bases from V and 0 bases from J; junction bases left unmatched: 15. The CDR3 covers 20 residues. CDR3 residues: CASSRVPGQELSSYNSPLHF. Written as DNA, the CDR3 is TGTGCCAGCTCAAGGGTTCCGGGACAGGAATTAAGCTCCTATAATTCACCCCTCCACTTT.